These 7 T cell receptor beta chains originate from one sample sequenced in a study of Graves' ophthalmopathy and Graves' hyperthyroidism (dated by TCRdb to about 2018). Instrument used: Illumina HiSeq 2000. For repertoire sequencing, the TCR beta CDR3 regions were amplified from RNA transcripts. The first round of RT-PCR was done with HTBI primers and the Qiagen OneStep RT-PCR kit, and was followed by a second round of multiplex PCR, then size selection and purification. TCRdb reprocessing: public reads trimmed at Q25 with fastp, clones called with MiXCR, in-frame beta chains kept. Each record represents a unique CDR3 protein, reported with the most common genes and DNA among its rows. This sample is represented by approximately 1.2 million distinct CDR3 sequences; roughly two fifths of them were singletons. The top ten hold around 10% of the sample. The sequencing input was peripheral blood or thyroid tissue (not recorded which). Every receptor here comes from an adult man with Graves' hyperthyroidism.

This chain links TRBV5-6 with TRBJ2-3; 14 bases line up with TRBD2. V shed 3 bases and J 9 bases; nucleotides not matched to a gene: 9. Per the germline V gene, CDR1 is SGHDT and CDR2 is YYEEEE. CDR3 length: 16 amino acids. CDR3 in DNA: TGTGCCAGCAGCTCTCCGGGACTAGCGGGAGTTTGGACGCAGTATTTT. As protein: CASSSPGLAGVWTQYF.

This clonotype was observed many times. V and J are TRBV29-1 and TRBJ2-3; 8 bases map to TRBD2. The trim removed 7 bases at V and 0 bases at J, leaving 3 bases unmatched. Germline assignment: CDR1 SQVTM and CDR2 ANQGSEA. The CDR3 consists of 13 residues. DNA for the CDR3: TGCAGCGCCCGGACTAGCAGCACAGATACGCAGTATTTT. This gives the protein CSARTSSTDTQYF.

This rearrangement joins TRBV10-3 to TRBJ2-6; 7 bases map to TRBD1. The junction had 12 bases not matched to a gene; V was cut back by 10 bases and J by 0 bases. CDR3 length equals 17 residues. Germline lookup yields CDR1 ENHRY and CDR2 SYGVKD. The DNA of the CDR3 is TGTGCCAGCACACCCGGGACAGTGATCTCTGGGGCCAACGTCCTGACTTTC. This sequence encodes CASTPGTVISGANVLTF.

The genes are TRBV5-1 and TRBJ2-7; the D gene is possibly TRBD2 (5 bases). In germline, CDR1 is SGHRS, CDR2 YFSETQ. The CDR3 has 13 residues. V shed 5 bases and J shed 4 bases, with 13 bases lying between them. The CDR3 DNA reads as TGCGCCAGCAGGCCCGAGGGTGGATACGAGCAGTACTTC. It yields the protein CASRPEGGYEQYF.

As regards this clonotype: A much larger clone is a single base away; this may be a read error. J is TRBJ2-7 and V is TRBV10-1; D is ambiguous. The CDR3 extends over 14 amino acids. V lost 5 bases and J 2 bases, leaving 13 bases between the germline ends. Germline-derived CDR1 and CDR2 are WNHNN and SYGVQD (reference sequence). The CDR3 loop is CASSNDGSPYEQYF. The CDR3 nucleotides are TGCGCCAGCAGTAACGACGGGTCCCCCTACGAGCAGTACTTC.

Note on this clonotype: The CDR3 ends on some other residue instead of the conserved phenylalanine or tryptophan, so this is likely a read error. It is unclear where the CDR3 begins or ends on the DNA, so no DNA is shown, and the CDR3 is as TCRdb lists it. This chain uses TRBV29-1 with TRBJ1-4. Ends included, the CDR3 has 9 residues. Looked up from germline, CDR1 is SQVTM and CDR2 is ANQGSEA. CDR3 sequence: CSVEDHGGL.

Remarks on this clonotype: Germline is not matched at one junction end, which may reflect a read error. The rearrangement joins TRBV29-1 to TRBJ2-7; the match to TRBD1 covers 9 bases. Germline lookup yields CDR1 SQVTM and CDR2 ANQGSEA. CDR3 size: 17 residues. CDR3 DNA: TGCAGCGTTGTCGTGGACCCAGCTTTGGACAGGGGCTACGGGCAGTACTTC. As protein: CSVVVDPALDRGYGQYF.